Here is one TCR beta chain with its context. This specimen comes from a study of blood T cells in healthy people across ages. Between the trimmed V and J ends, which lost 2 bases and 2 bases, there was a span of 12 bases. The V gene's germline CDR1 is SEHNR and CDR2 FQNEAQ (reference sequence). The CDR3 extends over 15 amino acids. It was with a sample-barcoded 5' primer and a J-beta primer mix that a second PCR of about 7 to 12 cycles was run. TCRdb re-called the 5' RACE reads with MiXCR, one entry per CDR3 protein. The sample has approximately 690,000 distinct CDR3 sequences, 45% to 65% seen once. This sequence joins TRBV7-9 and TRBJ1-2, with TRBD1 as a possible D gene (5 bases). The receptor was isolated from a man aged 55-75 years in good health. Sequencing was done on a sample of blood. CDR3 sequence reads: CASSLTGTSNYGYTF. The CDR3 coding sequence is TGTGCCAGCAGCTTAACCGGGACCTCAAACTATGGCTACACCTTC. Using reference TRBV7-9 and TRBJ1-2 for the parts outside the CDR3, the full variable domain is DTGVSQNPRHKITKRGQNVTFRCDPISEHNRLYWYRQTLGQGPEFLTYFQNEAQLEKSRLLSDRFSAERPKGSFSTLEIQRTEQGDSAMYLCASSLTGTSNYGYTFGSGTRLTVV.